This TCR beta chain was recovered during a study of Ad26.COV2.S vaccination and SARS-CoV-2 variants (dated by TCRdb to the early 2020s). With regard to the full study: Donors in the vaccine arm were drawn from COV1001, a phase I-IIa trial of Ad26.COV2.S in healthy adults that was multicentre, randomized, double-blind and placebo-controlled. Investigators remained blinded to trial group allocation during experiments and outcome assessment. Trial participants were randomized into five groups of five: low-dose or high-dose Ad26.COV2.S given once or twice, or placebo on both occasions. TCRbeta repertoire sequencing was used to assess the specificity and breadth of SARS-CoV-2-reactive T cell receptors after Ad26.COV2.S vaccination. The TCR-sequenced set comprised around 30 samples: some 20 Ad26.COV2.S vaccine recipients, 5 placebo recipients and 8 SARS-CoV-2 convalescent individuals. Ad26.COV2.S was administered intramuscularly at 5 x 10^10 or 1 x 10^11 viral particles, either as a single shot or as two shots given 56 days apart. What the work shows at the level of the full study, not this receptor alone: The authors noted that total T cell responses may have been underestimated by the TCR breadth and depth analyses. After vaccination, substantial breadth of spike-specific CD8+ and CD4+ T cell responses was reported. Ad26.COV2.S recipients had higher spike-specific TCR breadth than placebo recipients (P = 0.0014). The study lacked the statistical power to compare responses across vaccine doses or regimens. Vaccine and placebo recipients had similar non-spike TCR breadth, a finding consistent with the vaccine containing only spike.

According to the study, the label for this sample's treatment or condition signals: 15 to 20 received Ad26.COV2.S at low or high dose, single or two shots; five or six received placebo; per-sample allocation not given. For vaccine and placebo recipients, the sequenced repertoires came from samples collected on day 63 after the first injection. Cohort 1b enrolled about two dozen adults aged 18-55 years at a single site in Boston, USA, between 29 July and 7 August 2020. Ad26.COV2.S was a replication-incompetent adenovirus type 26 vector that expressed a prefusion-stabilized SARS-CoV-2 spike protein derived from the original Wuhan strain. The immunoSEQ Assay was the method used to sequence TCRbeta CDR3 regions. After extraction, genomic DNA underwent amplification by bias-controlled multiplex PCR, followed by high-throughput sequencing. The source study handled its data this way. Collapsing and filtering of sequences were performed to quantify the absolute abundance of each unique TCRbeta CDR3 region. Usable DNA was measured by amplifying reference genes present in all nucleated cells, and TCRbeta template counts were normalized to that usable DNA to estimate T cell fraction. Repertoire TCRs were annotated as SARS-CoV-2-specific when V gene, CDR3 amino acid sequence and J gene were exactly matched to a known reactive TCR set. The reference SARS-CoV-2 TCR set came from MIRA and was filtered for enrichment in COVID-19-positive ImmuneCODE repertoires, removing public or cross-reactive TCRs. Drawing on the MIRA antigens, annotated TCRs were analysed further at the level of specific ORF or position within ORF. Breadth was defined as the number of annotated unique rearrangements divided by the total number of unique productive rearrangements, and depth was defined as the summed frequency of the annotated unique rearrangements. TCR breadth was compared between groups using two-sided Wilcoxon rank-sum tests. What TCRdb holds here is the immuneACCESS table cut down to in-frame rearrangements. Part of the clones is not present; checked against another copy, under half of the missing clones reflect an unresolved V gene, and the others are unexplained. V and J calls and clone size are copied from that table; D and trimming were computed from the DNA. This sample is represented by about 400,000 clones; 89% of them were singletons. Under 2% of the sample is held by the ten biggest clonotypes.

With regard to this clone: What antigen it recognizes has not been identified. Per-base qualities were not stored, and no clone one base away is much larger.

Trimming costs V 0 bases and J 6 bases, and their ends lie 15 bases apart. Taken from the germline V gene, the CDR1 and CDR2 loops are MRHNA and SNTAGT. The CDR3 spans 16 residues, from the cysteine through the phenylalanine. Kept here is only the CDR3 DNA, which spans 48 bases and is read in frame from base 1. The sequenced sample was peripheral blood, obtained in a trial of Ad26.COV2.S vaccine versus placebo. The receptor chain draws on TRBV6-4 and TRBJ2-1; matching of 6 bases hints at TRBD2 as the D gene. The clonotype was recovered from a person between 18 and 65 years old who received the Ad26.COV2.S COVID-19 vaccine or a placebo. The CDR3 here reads CASSDSRRSGGNEQFF. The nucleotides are TGTGCCAGCAGTGACTCGAGACGATCCGGGGGCAATGAGCAGTTCTTC.